The present T cell receptor beta chain was sequenced within a study of CD8+ T cells in alopecia areata. Overall study context: Treated individuals took tofacitinib by mouth, 5 to 10 mg twice daily. Tofacitinib continued for 6 to 18 months and was then withheld for 6 months.

Study-level findings and limits: Elevated clonality characterized lesional scalp relative to normal scalp, particularly in alopecia totalis/universalis. Tissue-resident alphabeta T cells belonging to normal skin likewise get sequenced within scalp specimens.

Following RNA extraction, reverse transcription yielded cDNA that acted as the sequencing template. This table comes from immunoSEQ multiplex PCR, and its TCRdb copy is limited to in-frame clones, with some not included. The sample holds 150,000 or so clones, around 47% seen once. Germline-derived CDR1 and CDR2 are MNHEY and SMNVEV (reference sequence). The CDR3 consists of 15 residues. V was pared by 3 bases and J by 3 bases, with 8 bases of the junction left unmatched. This clone was counted once. Its matching antigen is unknown. Sequencing was performed on CD4+ T cells sorted from blood. The sequence came from a human donor with alopecia areata. The chain joins TRBV27 to TRBJ2-7; 7 nucleotides agree with TRBD1. In DNA, the CDR3 is TGTGCCAGCAGTTTCTGGACAGGTTTGATCTACGAGCAGTACTTC. Translation: CASSFWTGLIYEQYF.